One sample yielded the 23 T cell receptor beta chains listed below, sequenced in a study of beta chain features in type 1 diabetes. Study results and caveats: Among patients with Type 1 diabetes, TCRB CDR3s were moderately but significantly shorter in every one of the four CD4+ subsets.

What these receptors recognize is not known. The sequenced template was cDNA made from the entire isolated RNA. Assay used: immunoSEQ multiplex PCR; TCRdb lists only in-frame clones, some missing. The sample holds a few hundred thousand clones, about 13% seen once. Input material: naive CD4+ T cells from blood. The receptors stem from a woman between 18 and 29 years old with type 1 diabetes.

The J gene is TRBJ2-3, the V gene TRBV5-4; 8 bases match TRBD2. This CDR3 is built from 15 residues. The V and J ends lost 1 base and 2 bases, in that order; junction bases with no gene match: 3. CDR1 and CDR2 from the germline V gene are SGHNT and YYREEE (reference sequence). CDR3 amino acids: CASSLRTSPTDTQYF. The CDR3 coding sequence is TGTGCCAGCAGCTTGAGGACTAGCCCCACAGATACGCAGTATTTT.

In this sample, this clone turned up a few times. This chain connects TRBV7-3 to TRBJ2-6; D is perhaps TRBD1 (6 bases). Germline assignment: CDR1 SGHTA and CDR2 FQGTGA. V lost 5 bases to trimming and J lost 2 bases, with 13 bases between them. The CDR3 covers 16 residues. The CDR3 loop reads CASSPTGYAGANVLTF. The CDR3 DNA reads TGTGCCAGCAGCCCCACAGGGTATGCTGGGGCCAACGTCCTGACTTTC.

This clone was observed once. As DNA, the CDR3 is TGTGCCAGCAGTCAAGGACAGAAAGAGACCCAGTACTTC. This codes for CASSQGQKETQYF. This chain joins TRBV6-5 and TRBJ2-5; D is perhaps TRBD1 (6 bases). V was clipped by 5 bases and J by 3 bases, with 10 bases between them. The germline gives CDR1 MNHEY, CDR2 SVGAGI. CDR3 length: 13 amino acids.

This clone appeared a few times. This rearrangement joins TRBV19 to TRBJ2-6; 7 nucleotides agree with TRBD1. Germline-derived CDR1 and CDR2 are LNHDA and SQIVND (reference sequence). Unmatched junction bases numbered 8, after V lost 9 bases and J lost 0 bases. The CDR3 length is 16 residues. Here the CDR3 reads CARAGGSNSGANVLTF. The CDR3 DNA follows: TGTGCCAGGGCAGGGGGTAGTAACTCTGGGGCCAACGTCCTGACTTTC.

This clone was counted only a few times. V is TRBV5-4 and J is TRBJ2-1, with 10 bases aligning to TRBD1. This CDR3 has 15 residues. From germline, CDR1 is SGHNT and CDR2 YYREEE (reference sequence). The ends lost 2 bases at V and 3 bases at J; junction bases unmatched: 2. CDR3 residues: CASSFGQGVYNEQFF. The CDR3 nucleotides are TGTGCCAGCAGCTTTGGACAGGGGGTCTACAATGAGCAGTTCTTC.

The chain's CDR3 is CASSLSREGQYF. DNA for the CDR3: TGTGCCAGCAGTTTATCCAGGGAAGGGCAGTACTTC. J is TRBJ2-7 and V is TRBV28; possibly TRBD1 for D (5 bases). Germline CDR1 and CDR2: MDHEN and SYDVKM. The CDR3 runs 12 residues. The V gene lost 1 base and the J gene lost 9 bases, with 10 bases spanning the gap.

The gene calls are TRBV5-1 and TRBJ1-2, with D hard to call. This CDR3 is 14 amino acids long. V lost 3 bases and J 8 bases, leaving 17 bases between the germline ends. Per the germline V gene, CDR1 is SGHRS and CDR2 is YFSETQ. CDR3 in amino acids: CASSYSGQEGGYTF. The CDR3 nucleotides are TGCGCCAGCAGCTATTCGGGCCAGGAGGGAGGCTACACCTTC. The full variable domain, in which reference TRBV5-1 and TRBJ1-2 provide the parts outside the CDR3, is KAGVTQTPRYLIKTRGQQVTLSCSPISGHRSVSWYQQTPGQGLQFLFEYFSETQRNKGNFPGRFSGRQFSNSRSEMNVSTLELGDSALYLCASSYSGQEGGYTFGSGTRLTVV.

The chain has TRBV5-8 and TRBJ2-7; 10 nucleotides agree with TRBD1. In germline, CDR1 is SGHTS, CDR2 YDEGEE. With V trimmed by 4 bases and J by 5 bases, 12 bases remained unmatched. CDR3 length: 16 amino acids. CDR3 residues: CASSLRQGARGNEQYV. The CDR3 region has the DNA TGTGCCAGCAGCCTCAGACAGGGGGCGCGGGGTAACGAGCAGTACGTC.

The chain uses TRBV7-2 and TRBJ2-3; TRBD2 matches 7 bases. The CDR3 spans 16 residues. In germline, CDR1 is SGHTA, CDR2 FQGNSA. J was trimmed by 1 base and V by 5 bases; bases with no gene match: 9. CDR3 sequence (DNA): TGTGCCAGCAGCCCGAGAGGCGGGAGCGGCACAGATACGCAGTATTTT. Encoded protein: CASSPRGGSGTDTQYF.

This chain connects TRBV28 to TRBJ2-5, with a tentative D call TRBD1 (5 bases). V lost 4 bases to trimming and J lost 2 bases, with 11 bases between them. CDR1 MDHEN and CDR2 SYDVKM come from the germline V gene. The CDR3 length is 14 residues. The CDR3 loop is CASSSNRFQETQYF. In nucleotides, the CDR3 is TGTGCCAGCAGTTCGAACAGGTTTCAAGAGACCCAGTACTTC.

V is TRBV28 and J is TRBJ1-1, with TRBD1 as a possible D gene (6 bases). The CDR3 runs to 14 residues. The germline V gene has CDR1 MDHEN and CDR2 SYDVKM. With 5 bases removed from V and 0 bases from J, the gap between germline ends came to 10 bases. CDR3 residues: CASSPGTMNTEAFF. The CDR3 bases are TGTGCCAGCAGTCCCGGGACAATGAACACTGAAGCTTTCTTT.

As DNA, the CDR3 is TGTGCCAGCAGCTTGAGCGACAGGGTCGAGCAGTACTTC. Protein product: CASSLSDRVEQYF. The chain has TRBV5-6 and TRBJ2-7; 7 nucleotides align to TRBD1. V shed 1 base and J 6 bases; nucleotides not matched to a gene: 4. Germline V gene sequence: CDR1 SGHDT, CDR2 YYEEEE. The CDR3 is 13 amino acids.

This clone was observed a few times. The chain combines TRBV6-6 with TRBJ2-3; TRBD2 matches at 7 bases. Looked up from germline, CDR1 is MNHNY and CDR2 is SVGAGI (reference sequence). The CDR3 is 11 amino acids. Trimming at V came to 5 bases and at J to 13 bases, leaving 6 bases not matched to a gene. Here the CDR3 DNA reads TGTGCCAGCAGTGGACTAGATTGGGAGTATTTT. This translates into CASSGLDWEYF.

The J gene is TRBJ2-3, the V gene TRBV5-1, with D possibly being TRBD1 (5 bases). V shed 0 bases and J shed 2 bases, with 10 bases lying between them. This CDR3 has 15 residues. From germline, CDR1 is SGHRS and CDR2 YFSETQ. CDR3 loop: CASSLDRTSTDTQYF. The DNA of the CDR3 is TGCGCCAGCAGCTTGGACAGGACCTCCACAGATACGCAGTATTTT.

As DNA, the CDR3 is TGCGCCAGCAGCTTGGGGTGGGAGGACACTGAAGCTTTCTTT. This gives the protein CASSLGWEDTEAFF. This chain connects TRBV5-1 to TRBJ1-1; no clear D gene. Per the germline V gene, CDR1 is SGHRS and CDR2 is YFSETQ. V was trimmed by 0 bases and J by 3 bases, leaving 9 bases between them. The CDR3 contains 14 residues.

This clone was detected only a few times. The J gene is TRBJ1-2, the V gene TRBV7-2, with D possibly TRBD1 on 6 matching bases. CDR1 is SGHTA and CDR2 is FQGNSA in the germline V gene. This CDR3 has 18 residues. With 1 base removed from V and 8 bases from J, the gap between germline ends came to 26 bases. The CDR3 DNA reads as TGTGCCAGCAGCTTAGTCGGATCAGTGGACAGCAAAGGCGGGGGCTACACCTTC. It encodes CASSLVGSVDSKGGGYTF.

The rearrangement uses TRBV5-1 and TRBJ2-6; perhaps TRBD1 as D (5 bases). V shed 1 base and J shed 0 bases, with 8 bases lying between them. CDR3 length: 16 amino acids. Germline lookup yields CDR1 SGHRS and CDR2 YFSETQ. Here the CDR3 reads CASSLTGSSGANVLTF. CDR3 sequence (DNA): TGCGCCAGCAGCTTGACAGGTTCCTCTGGGGCCAACGTCCTGACTTTC.

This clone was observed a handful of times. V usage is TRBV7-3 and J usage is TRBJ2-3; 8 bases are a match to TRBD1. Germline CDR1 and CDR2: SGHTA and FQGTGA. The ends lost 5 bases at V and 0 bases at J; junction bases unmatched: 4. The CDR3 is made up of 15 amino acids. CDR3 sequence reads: CASSRTGQSTDTQYF. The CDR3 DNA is TGTGCCAGCAGCCGGACAGGGCAAAGCACAGATACGCAGTATTTT. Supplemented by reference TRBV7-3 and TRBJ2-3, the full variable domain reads GAGVSQTPSNKVTEKGKYVELRCDPISGHTALYWYRQSLGQGPEFLIYFQGTGAADDSGLPNDRFFAVRPEGSVSTLKIQRTERGDSAVYLCASSRTGQSTDTQYFGPGTRLTVL.

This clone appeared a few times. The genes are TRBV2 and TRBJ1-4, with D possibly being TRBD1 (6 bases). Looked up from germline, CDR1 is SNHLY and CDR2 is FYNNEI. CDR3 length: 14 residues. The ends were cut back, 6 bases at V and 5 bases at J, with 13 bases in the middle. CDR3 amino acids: CASRTPGHNEKLFF. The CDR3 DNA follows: TGTGCCAGCAGGACTCCGGGACACAATGAAAAACTGTTTTTT.

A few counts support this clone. In DNA form, the CDR3 reads TGTGCCAGCAGCTCGACAGGGTACCAAGAGACCCAGTACTTC. This gives the protein CASSSTGYQETQYF. The rearrangement links TRBV5-4 to TRBJ2-5, with 7 nucleotides matching TRBD1. V trimming: 3 bases; J trimming: 0 bases; junction bases outside the gene matches: 2. In germline, CDR1 is SGHNT, CDR2 YYREEE (reference sequence). The CDR3 extends over 14 amino acids.

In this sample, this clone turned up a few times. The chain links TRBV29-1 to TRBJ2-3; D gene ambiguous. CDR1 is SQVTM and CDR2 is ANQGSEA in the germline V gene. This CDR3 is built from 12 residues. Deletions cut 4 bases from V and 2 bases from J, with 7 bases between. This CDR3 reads CSVGLLTDTQYF. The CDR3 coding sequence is TGCAGCGTTGGACTCCTCACAGATACGCAGTATTTT.

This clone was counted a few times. The CDR3 reads CASSTGTYRSNQPQHF. In nucleotides, the CDR3 is TGTGCCAGTAGTACCGGGACATATCGTAGCAATCAGCCCCAGCATTTT. This sequence joins TRBV19 and TRBJ1-5, with a possible D match to TRBD1 (6 bases). Germline V CDR1 and CDR2: LNHDA, SQIVND (reference sequence). V was clipped by 4 bases and J by 0 bases, with 13 bases between them. This CDR3 has 16 residues.

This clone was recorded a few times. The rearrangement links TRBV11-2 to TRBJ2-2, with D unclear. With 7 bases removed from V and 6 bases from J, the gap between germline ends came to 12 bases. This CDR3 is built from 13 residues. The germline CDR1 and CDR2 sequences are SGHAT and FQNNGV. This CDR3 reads CASTYRVAGELFF. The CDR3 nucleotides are TGTGCCAGCACCTACCGGGTCGCCGGGGAGCTGTTTTTT. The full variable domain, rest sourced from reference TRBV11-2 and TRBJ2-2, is EAGVAQSPRYKIIEKRQSVAFWCNPISGHATLYWYQQILGQGPKLLIQFQNNGVVDDSQLPKDRFSAERLKGVDSTLKIQPAKLEDSAVYLCASTYRVAGELFFGEGSRLTVL.